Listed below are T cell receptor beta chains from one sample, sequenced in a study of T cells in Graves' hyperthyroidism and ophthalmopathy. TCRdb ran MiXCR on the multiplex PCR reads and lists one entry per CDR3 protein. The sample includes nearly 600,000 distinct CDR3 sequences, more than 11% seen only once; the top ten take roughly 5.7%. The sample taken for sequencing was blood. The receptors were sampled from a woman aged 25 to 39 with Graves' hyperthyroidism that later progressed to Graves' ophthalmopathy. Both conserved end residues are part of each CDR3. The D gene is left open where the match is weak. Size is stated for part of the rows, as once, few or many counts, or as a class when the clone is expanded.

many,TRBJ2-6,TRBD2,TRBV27,TGTGCCAGCGCGAGCGGGACTGTCCTCTCTGGGGCCAACGTCCTGACTTTC,CASASGTVLSGANVLTF
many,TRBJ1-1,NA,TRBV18,TGTGCCAGCTCCCTAACTGGACATTCAGCTTTCTTT,CASSLTGHSAFF
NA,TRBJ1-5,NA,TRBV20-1,TGCAGTGCTAGAGATTCTAGTGGTTTCCTGAGCAATCAGCCCCAGCATTTT,CSARDSSGFLSNQPQHF
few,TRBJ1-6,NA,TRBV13,TGTGCCAGCAGCCCCCAGGGCATGGGTTCACCCCTCCACTTT,CASSPQGMGSPLHF
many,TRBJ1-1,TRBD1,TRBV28,TGTGCCAGCAGTTTAGATCAGGACAGGGGGCAAGCTTTCTTT,CASSLDQDRGQAFF
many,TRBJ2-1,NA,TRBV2,TGTGCCAGCAACCCGGTGCCCTACAATGAGCAGTTCTTC,CASNPVPYNEQFF
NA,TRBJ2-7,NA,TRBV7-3,TGTGCCAGCAGCTCATACGGGCCAACAGGGAGGGCAAACGAGCAGTACTTC,CASSSYGPTGRANEQYF
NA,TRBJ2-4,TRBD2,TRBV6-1,TGTGCCAGCACGCTAACTAGCGGGAACCTTCAGTACTTC,CASTLTSGNLQYF
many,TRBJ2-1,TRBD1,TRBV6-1,TGTGCCAGCACTCCTGGGGGACAGAACTACAATGAGCAGTTCTTC,CASTPGGQNYNEQFF
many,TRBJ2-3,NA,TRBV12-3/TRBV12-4,TGTGCCAGCAGTTCAACAAACGCAGATACGCAGTATTTT,CASSSTNADTQYF
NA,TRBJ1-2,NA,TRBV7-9,TGTGCCAGCAGGACAGGCGAGGGGCATGGCTACACCTTC,CASRTGEGHGYTF
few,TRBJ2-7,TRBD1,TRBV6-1,TGTGCCAGCAGTGAGGGACAGTATACCTACGAGCAGTACTTC,CASSEGQYTYEQYF
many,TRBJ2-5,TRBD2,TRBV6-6,TGTGCCAGCAGTTACTCGGGCGGGGGGCGTGAGACCCAGTACTTC,CASSYSGGGRETQYF
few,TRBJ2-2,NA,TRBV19,TGTGCCAGTAGCCTCGGACGGAGCCCGAACACCGGGGAGCTGTTTTTT,CASSLGRSPNTGELFF
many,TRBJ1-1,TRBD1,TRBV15,TGTGCCACCAGCTATGGACAGGGGTGGACTGAAGCTTTCTTT,CATSYGQGWTEAFF
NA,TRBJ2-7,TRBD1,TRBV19,TGTGCCAGTAGTGCCTCGACAGGGGGGAGCCACGAGCAGTACTTC,CASSASTGGSHEQYF
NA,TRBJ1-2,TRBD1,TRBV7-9,TGTGCCAGCAGCTCCAGGGGGGGATACTATGGCTACACCTTC,CASSSRGGYYGYTF
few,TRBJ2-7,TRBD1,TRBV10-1,TGCGCCAGCAGTGAGTCGAAGCAGGGGGCGACGACGGTAAGCTACGAGCAGTACTTC,CASSESKQGATTVSYEQYF
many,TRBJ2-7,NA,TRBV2,TGTGCCAGCAGGGGTGGGCTCGAGCAGTACTTC,CASRGGLEQYF
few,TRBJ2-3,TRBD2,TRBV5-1,TGCGCCAGCAGCCAAAGCGGGAGGGCCGTGGGTACGCAGTATTTT,CASSQSGRAVGTQYF
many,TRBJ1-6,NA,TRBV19,TGTGCCAGTAAAGTAGGACAGTCGGAATCACCCCTCCACTTT,CASKVGQSESPLHF
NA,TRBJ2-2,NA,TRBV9,TGTGCCAGCAGCGTATTTACAGGGTCCACCGGGGAGCTGTTTTTT,CASSVFTGSTGELFF
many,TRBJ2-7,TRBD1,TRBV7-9,TGTGCCAGCAGTTTGGGACAGAAAAACTCCTACGAGCAGTACTTC,CASSLGQKNSYEQYF
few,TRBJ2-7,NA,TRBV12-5,TGTGCTAGTGGAACCCAGGGGTTCCCCTACGAGCAGTACTTC,CASGTQGFPYEQYF
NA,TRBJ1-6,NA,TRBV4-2,TGTGCCAGCAGCCAAGTGCAGGGCTATTATAATTCACCCCTCCACTTT,CASSQVQGYYNSPLHF
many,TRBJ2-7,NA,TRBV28,TGTGCCAGCACCCCAGGGGGGCCAGTCGTGCGCGAGAACGAGCAGTACTTC,CASTPGGPVVRENEQYF
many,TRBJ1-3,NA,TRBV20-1,TGCAGTGCTAGAGATCAAGGGATTCGCGGAAACACCATATATTTT,CSARDQGIRGNTIYF
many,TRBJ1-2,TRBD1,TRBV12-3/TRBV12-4,TGTGCCAGCAGCCAGACAGGGTGGGGCTACACCTTC,CASSQTGWGYTF
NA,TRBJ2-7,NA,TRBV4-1,TGCGCCAGCAGCCTGATAGGGGGGCCTGGCGAGCAGTACTTC,CASSLIGGPGEQYF
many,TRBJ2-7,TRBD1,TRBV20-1,TGCAGTGCTCGCGGTCCCGCAGGGGGTTACTACGAGCAGTACTTC,CSARGPAGGYYEQYF
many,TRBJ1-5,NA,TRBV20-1,TGCAGTGCCCTCCCCGGCAGAGGCAATCAGCCCCAGCATTTT,CSALPGRGNQPQHF
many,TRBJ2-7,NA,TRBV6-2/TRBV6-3,TGTGCCAGCAGTTACAATGGGCGCAGTGGAGGCTACGAGCAGTACTTC,CASSYNGRSGGYEQYF
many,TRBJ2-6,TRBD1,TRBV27,TGTGCCAGCAGTCGGGGACAGCTCATCTCTGGGGCCAACGTCCTGACTTTC,CASSRGQLISGANVLTF
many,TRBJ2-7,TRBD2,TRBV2,TGTGCCAGCAGTGGGACTAGCGGGCGCGCTACCTACGAGCAGTACTTC,CASSGTSGRATYEQYF
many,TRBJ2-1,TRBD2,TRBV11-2,TGTGCCAGCAACTTACTAGCGGGGAATGAGCAGTTCTTC,CASNLLAGNEQFF
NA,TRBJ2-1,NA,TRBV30,TGTGCCTGGATGATAGACGCCTACAATGAGCAGTTCTTC,CAWMIDAYNEQFF
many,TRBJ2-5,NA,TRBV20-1,TGCAGTGCTAGTGAGGGAGGACAAGAGACCCAGTACTTC,CSASEGGQETQYF
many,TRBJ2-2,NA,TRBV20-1,TGCAGTGCTAGAAGGCTAACTGGGATGAACGGGGAGCTGTTTTTT,CSARRLTGMNGELFF
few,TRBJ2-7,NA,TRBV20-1,TGCAGTGCTAGAGATCTCAGGCTTCCCCCCTACGAGCAGTACTTC,CSARDLRLPPYEQYF
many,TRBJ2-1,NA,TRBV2,TGTGCCAGCAGTACTACTACGCCGGGGCAGTTCTTC,CASSTTTPGQFF
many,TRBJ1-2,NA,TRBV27,TGTGCCAGCAGTGGGACCTTTGACTATGGCTACACCTTC,CASSGTFDYGYTF
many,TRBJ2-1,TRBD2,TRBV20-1,TGCAGTGCTAAACCTAGCGGGAGAAGCGAGCAGTTCTTC,CSAKPSGRSEQFF
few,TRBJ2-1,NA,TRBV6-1,TGTGCCAGCGGGGCGGGGGCTTTCAATGAGCAGTTCTTC,CASGAGAFNEQFF
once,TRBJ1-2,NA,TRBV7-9,TGTGCCAGCAGCGTCGGGACAAGTGGAGATGGTGGCTACACCTTC,CASSVGTSGDGGYTF
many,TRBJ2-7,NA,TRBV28,TGTGCCAGCACCTCCTCGACTGCCGACTCCTACGAGCAGTACTTC,CASTSSTADSYEQYF
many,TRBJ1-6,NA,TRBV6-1,TGTGCCAGCAGGGTTAATTCACCCCTCCACTTT,CASRVNSPLHF